A single sample is the source of the 6 T cell receptor beta chains below, sequenced in a study of CD8 T cells in Susac syndrome. Random hexamers primed reverse transcription of 0.5 to 1 ug RNA. MiXCR was run by TCRdb on the immunoSEQ multiplex PCR reads, yielding one entry per CDR3 protein. The sample carries about 80,000 distinct CDR3 sequences, about 91% recorded once. Sequences were obtained from CD8+ T cells from PBMCs. The receptors originated from a human donor with multiple sclerosis.

J is TRBJ2-2 and V is TRBV15, with TRBD2 identical over 8 bases. The CDR3 length is 15 residues. The J segment lost 5 bases and the V segment lost 5 bases, leaving 7 bases of the junction unmatched. The germline gives CDR1 LNHNV, CDR2 YYDKDF (reference sequence). CDR3 DNA sequence: TGTGCCACCAGCCCCTCAGCGGGAGAAACCGGGGAGCTGTTTTTT. This gives the protein CATSPSAGETGELFF.

The chain has TRBV20-1 and TRBJ2-7, with 7 bases matching TRBD2. J gave up 3 bases and V 6 bases, and 2 bases lay outside the gene matches. Germline-derived CDR1 and CDR2 are DFQATT and SNEGSKA (reference sequence). The CDR3 is 11 residues long. The CDR3 here is CSAASGYEQYF. The CDR3 DNA is TGCAGTGCCGCTAGCGGCTACGAGCAGTACTTC.

The CDR3 DNA reads as TGTGCCAGCAGTTTAGGGACAACTTCCTATCAGCCCCAGCATTTT. It is translated as CASSLGTTSYQPQHF. This chain uses TRBV28 with TRBJ1-5, with D possibly being TRBD1 (6 bases). The V gene lost 2 bases and the J gene lost 5 bases, with 13 bases spanning the gap. This CDR3 is 15 amino acids long. Germline CDR1 reads MDHEN; CDR2 reads SYDVKM.

The chain recombines TRBV21-1 with TRBJ2-7; whether TRBD2, the table's D call, matches the DNA was not checked. TRBV21-1 represents a pseudogene. The CDR3 contains 15 residues. CDR3 sequence reads: CASSPGLAGTYEQYF. CDR3 DNA sequence: TGTGCCAGCAGTCCTGGACTAGCGGGGACCTACGAGCAGTACTTC.

A word on this clonotype: One end of the junction fails to match germline, which may point to a read error. The chain is built from TRBV29-1 and TRBJ1-2; TRBD1 aligns across 7 bases. CDR3 length: 12 residues. Germline V gene lookup returns CDR1 SQVTM and CDR2 ANQGSEA. The CDR3 spells CSVEDRVRGYTF. CDR3 in DNA: TGCAGCGTAGAAGACAGGGTGAGAGGCTACACCTTC.

This clonotype was counted a few times. This chain connects TRBV29-1 to TRBJ2-1; D gene ambiguous. Trimming took off 4 bases at V and 3 bases at J, with 10 bases between the two ends. This CDR3 has 13 residues. The germline V gene has CDR1 SQVTM and CDR2 ANQGSEA. CDR3 in DNA: TGCAGCGTTGGAAAGGCCCTCTACAATGAGCAGTTCTTC. Its translation is CSVGKALYNEQFF.